The 27 T cell receptor beta chains listed next were all sequenced from one sample in a study of shared clonotypes between healthy human individuals (TCRdb year 2020). Libraries were constructed by the immunoSEQ multiplex PCR assay. What TCRdb holds here is the immuneACCESS table cut down to in-frame rearrangements. Part of the clones is not present; checked against another copy, under half of the missing clones reflect an unresolved V gene, and the others are unexplained. The sample table records about 590,000 clones; about 95% of these occur just once. The top ten clonotypes cover less than 0.13% of the sample. For the CD8 naive samples, CD45RO-negative cells were positively selected for CCR7, yielding a CD45RA+CCR7+ population from which TemRA cells were excluded. The source material was naive CD8+ T cells sorted from blood. The cell subset or site label on this specimen signifies: CD45RA+CCR7+. The origin of the receptors is a woman in her twenties or thirties in good health.

This chain connects TRBV21-1 to TRBJ2-7. TRBV21-1 is assigned pseudogene status. The CDR3 extends over 14 amino acids. As DNA, the CDR3 is TGTGCCCCCCGAGGGACGGGGAGCTCCTACGAGCAGTACTTC. As protein: CAPRGTGSSYEQYF.

The rearrangement uses TRBV9 and TRBJ1-1; maybe TRBD1 (6 bases). Germline V gene data show CDR1 as SGDLS and CDR2 as YYNGEE. Trimming removed 5 bases at V and 7 bases at J, with 18 bases between. The CDR3 consists of 14 residues. The CDR3 spells CASSETGISGEAFF. The CDR3 DNA follows: TGTGCCAGCAGTGAGACAGGTATAAGTGGTGAAGCTTTCTTT.

The rearrangement links TRBV6-6 to TRBJ1-1; possible D gene TRBD1, 6 bases. Germline V gene data show CDR1 as MNHNY and CDR2 as SVGAGI (reference sequence). The CDR3 extends over 16 amino acids. Deletions cut 7 bases from V and 6 bases from J, with 24 bases between. Written as DNA, the CDR3 is TGTGCCAGCACAGGGGCACAGGTTCAATTACTGGCTGAAGCTTTCTTT. Translation gives CASTGAQVQLLAEAFF.

The CDR3 DNA reads as TGTGCCAGCAGTTTAAGGCTAGCGCAAATATACGAGCAGTACTTC. This translates into CASSLRLAQIYEQYF. The chain has TRBV28 and TRBJ2-7; tentatively, D is TRBD2 (6 bases). Germline V gene lookup returns CDR1 MDHEN and CDR2 SYDVKM. The CDR3 has 15 residues. Trimming shortened V by 2 bases and J by 4 bases, and 15 bases separated the two germline ends.

The rearrangement links TRBV13 to TRBJ2-1; TRBD2 matches at 10 bases. Germline CDR1 and CDR2: PRHDT and FYEKMQ (reference sequence). The J segment lost 7 bases and the V segment lost 5 bases, leaving 20 bases of the junction unmatched. The CDR3 runs to 19 residues. Here the CDR3 reads CASSPVPILAGERSNEQFF. The CDR3 DNA follows: TGTGCCAGCAGCCCAGTCCCTATCCTAGCGGGAGAAAGGTCGAATGAGCAGTTCTTC.

This clone was recorded only once. This sequence joins TRBV5-1 and TRBJ1-5; TRBD1 matches at 7 bases. The V and J ends lost 0 bases and 3 bases, in that order; junction bases with no gene match: 3. This CDR3 comprises 15 residues. CDR1 and CDR2 (germline): SGHRS, YFSETQ. In nucleotides, the CDR3 is TGCGCCAGCAGCTTGGCAGGGGGTGCCAATCAGCCCCAGCATTTT. Its translation: CASSLAGGANQPQHF.

The J gene is TRBJ2-3, the V gene TRBV5-4, with D hard to call. The CDR3 consists of 12 residues. The germline gives CDR1 SGHNT, CDR2 YYREEE (reference sequence). V dropped 4 bases and J dropped 9 bases, with 12 bases sitting between them. CDR3 sequence (DNA): TGTGCCAGCAGCCAAAACGGTCCAACGCAGTATTTT. Amino acid sequence: CASSQNGPTQYF.

In nucleotides, the CDR3 is TGTGCCAGCAGTGGAGGGGAATATATTACAGATACGCAGTATTTT. It translates to CASSGGEYITDTQYF. V usage is TRBV2 and J usage is TRBJ2-3; possibly TRBD1 or TRBD2 for D (5 bases each). The ends were cut back, 4 bases at V and 3 bases at J, with 14 bases in the middle. In germline, CDR1 is SNHLY, CDR2 FYNNEI. The CDR3 covers 15 residues.

This chain connects TRBV29-1 to TRBJ2-7; 7 bases agree with TRBD1. Losses at the gene ends were 7 bases for V and 0 bases for J; bases not matched to a gene: 3. This CDR3 region has 12 residues. Germline values: CDR1 SQVTM, CDR2 ANQGSEA. The CDR3 spells CSGGQASYEQYF. In DNA, the CDR3 is TGCAGCGGTGGACAGGCCTCCTACGAGCAGTACTTC.

This chain uses TRBV4-2 with TRBJ2-7; D remains ambiguous. With 0 bases removed from V and 3 bases from J, the gap between germline ends came to 9 bases. Per the germline V gene, CDR1 is LGHNA and CDR2 is YNFKEQ. The CDR3 runs 14 residues. CDR3 coding DNA: TGTGCCAGCAGCCAAGAGTTCGCTCGCTACGAGCAGTACTTC. As protein: CASSQEFARYEQYF.

This chain joins TRBV28 and TRBJ2-7; 11 bases are shared with TRBD2. The J segment lost 6 bases and the V segment lost 6 bases, leaving 4 bases of the junction unmatched. This CDR3 has 13 amino acids. Germline CDR1 is MDHEN and CDR2 is SYDVKM. The CDR3 loop is CASRLAGALEQYF. DNA of the CDR3: TGTGCCAGCAGACTAGCGGGAGCGCTCGAGCAGTACTTC.

This chain connects TRBV4-1 to TRBJ1-3; possibly TRBD1 for D (5 bases). CDR1 and CDR2 from the germline V gene are MGHRA and YSYEKL. V was clipped by 1 base and J by 0 bases, with 13 bases between them. There are 17 residues in the CDR3. As DNA, the CDR3 is TGCGCCAGCAGCCAAGTACCCATGACAGCCTCTGGAAACACCATATATTTT. This codes for CASSQVPMTASGNTIYF.

The V call is TRBV7-8, the J call TRBJ2-5, with D unclear. This CDR3 is 15 amino acids long. V dropped 3 bases and J dropped 1 base, with 12 bases sitting between them. Germline loops: CDR1 SGHVS, CDR2 FQNEAQ. The CDR3 region has the DNA TGTGCCAGCAGCTTTTCGGTCGGGCCCCAAGAGACCCAGTACTTC. Translating it yields CASSFSVGPQETQYF.

The V and J genes are TRBV4-2 and TRBJ1-4; perhaps TRBD1 as D (6 bases). CDR1 and CDR2 from the germline V gene are LGHNA and YNFKEQ. Deletions cut 1 base from V and 7 bases from J, with 13 bases between. The CDR3 is 15 residues long. The CDR3 DNA reads as TGTGCCAGCAGCCAAGGAAGCGGGACAATTGAAAAACTGTTTTTT. Protein sequence: CASSQGSGTIEKLFF.

The rearrangement links TRBV27 to TRBJ2-5; possibly TRBD2 for D (6 bases). Trimming pared 3 bases from V and 5 bases from J, leaving 13 bases between. The germline gives CDR1 MNHEY, CDR2 SMNVEV (reference sequence). This CDR3 has 14 residues. CDR3 in amino acids: CASSFGGARETQYF. The CDR3 DNA reads TGTGCCAGCAGTTTTGGAGGGGCTAGGGAGACCCAGTACTTC.

This chain uses TRBV18 with TRBJ2-5; no definite D call. The CDR3 length is 15 residues. CDR1 and CDR2 (germline): KGHSH, LQKENI. Trimming took 0 bases from V and 2 from J, leaving 10 bases between them. The CDR3 coding sequence is TGTGCCAGCTCACCACCAGTTAAGGGTCAAGAGACCCAGTACTTC. Protein product: CASSPPVKGQETQYF.

V is TRBV2 and J is TRBJ2-3; D is perhaps TRBD1 (6 bases). The CDR3 is made up of 15 amino acids. Germline CDR1 and CDR2: SNHLY and FYNNEI. V gave up 7 bases and J gave up 2 bases, with 16 bases separating them. The CDR3 coding sequence is TGTGCCAGCACCCTGAACAGGGACCTCACAGATACGCAGTATTTT. It encodes CASTLNRDLTDTQYF.

The chain carries TRBV27 and TRBJ2-7, with 10 bases matching TRBD1. V shed 0 bases and J 0 bases; nucleotides not matched to a gene: 5. In germline, CDR1 is MNHEY, CDR2 SMNVEV (reference sequence). The CDR3 length is 17 residues. The CDR3 protein is CASSLSHGTGASYEQYF. The CDR3 bases are TGTGCCAGCAGTTTATCCCACGGGACAGGGGCCTCCTACGAGCAGTACTTC.

The chain employs TRBV5-1 and TRBJ2-7; D could derive from TRBD1 or TRBD2 (5 bases each). Per the germline V gene, CDR1 is SGHRS and CDR2 is YFSETQ. The V and J ends lost 3 bases and 3 bases respectively, with 13 bases between them. The CDR3 is 14 amino acids. CDR3 sequence: CASSWGSGGYEQYF. DNA for the CDR3: TGCGCCAGCAGCTGGGGCTCAGGAGGCTACGAGCAGTACTTC.

Concerning this clone: The same CDR3 also results from other DNA sequences found in this sample. The rearrangement joins TRBV27 to TRBJ2-1; possible D gene TRBD2, 5 bases. This CDR3 has 14 amino acids. V lost 3 bases and J lost 1, with 7 bases in between. Germline V CDR1 and CDR2: MNHEY, SMNVEV (reference sequence). DNA for the CDR3: TGTGCCAGCAGTTTGCGGGCTTCCTACAATGAGCAGTTCTTC. Its protein product is CASSLRASYNEQFF.

This chain uses TRBV28 with TRBJ1-2, with 9 bases lining up with TRBD1. With 5 bases clipped from V and 6 bases from J, the junction kept 10 bases outside the gene matches. Germline V lookup: CDR1 MDHEN, CDR2 SYDVKM. This CDR3 is built from 15 residues. DNA for the CDR3: TGTGCCAGCAGTACTCACAGGGGGCCCGGGGATGGCTACACCTTC. Protein sequence: CASSTHRGPGDGYTF.

This chain connects TRBV16 to TRBJ1-5; the D gene is possibly TRBD1 (5 bases). Trimming pared 0 bases from V and 0 bases from J, leaving 6 bases between. The CDR3 sequence is 15 residues long. CDR1 and CDR2 from the germline V gene are KGHSY and FQNENV. CDR3 sequence (DNA): TGTGCCAGCAGCCAATCGACAGATAGCAATCAGCCCCAGCATTTT. Translated, it gives CASSQSTDSNQPQHF.

V and J are TRBV29-1 and TRBJ1-4, with TRBD1 as a possible D gene (6 bases). The V and J ends lost 5 bases and 10 bases respectively, with 20 bases between them. The germline gives CDR1 SQVTM, CDR2 ANQGSEA. The CDR3 extends over 14 amino acids. The CDR3 nucleotides are TGCAGCGTTATGACGGACGGGGGGCCCGGAAAACTGTTTTTT. Amino acids: CSVMTDGGPGKLFF.

The CDR3 DNA is TGTGCCAGCAATGGCGAGGGACGAAAGATTGAAGCTTTCTTT. Residues: CASNGEGRKIEAFF. The rearrangement joins TRBV2 to TRBJ1-1, with TRBD1 as a possible D gene (5 bases). The CDR3 sequence is 14 residues long. V was shortened by 7 bases and J by 7 bases, with 19 bases between the two germline ends. From germline, CDR1 is SNHLY and CDR2 FYNNEI.

V is TRBV4-2 and J is TRBJ2-7, with D possibly TRBD2 on 6 matching bases. Germline-derived CDR1 and CDR2 are LGHNA and YNFKEQ. V lost 0 bases and J 0 bases, leaving 12 bases between the germline ends. The CDR3 loop spans 16 amino acids. This CDR3 reads CASSQDREWSSYEQYF. CDR3 sequence (DNA): TGTGCCAGCAGCCAAGACCGGGAGTGGAGCTCCTACGAGCAGTACTTC.

The rearrangement uses TRBV4-1 and TRBJ2-2; 14 nucleotides match TRBD2. The CDR3 consists of 17 residues. From germline, CDR1 is MGHRA and CDR2 YSYEKL. V trimming: 3 bases; J trimming: 5 bases; junction bases outside the gene matches: 5. The CDR3 region is CASSHGTSGRYTGELFF. The CDR3, as DNA: TGCGCCAGCAGCCACGGGACTAGCGGGAGATATACCGGGGAGCTGTTTTTT.

This sequence joins TRBV7-9 and TRBJ2-5; D gene ambiguous. This CDR3 region has 15 residues. V was pared by 0 bases and J by 5 bases, with 13 bases between. The germline V gene encodes CDR1 SEHNR and CDR2 FQNEAQ (reference sequence). CDR3 sequence reads: CASSLASPTWETQYF. Written as DNA, the CDR3 is TGTGCCAGCAGCTTAGCCAGCCCAACCTGGGAGACCCAGTACTTC.